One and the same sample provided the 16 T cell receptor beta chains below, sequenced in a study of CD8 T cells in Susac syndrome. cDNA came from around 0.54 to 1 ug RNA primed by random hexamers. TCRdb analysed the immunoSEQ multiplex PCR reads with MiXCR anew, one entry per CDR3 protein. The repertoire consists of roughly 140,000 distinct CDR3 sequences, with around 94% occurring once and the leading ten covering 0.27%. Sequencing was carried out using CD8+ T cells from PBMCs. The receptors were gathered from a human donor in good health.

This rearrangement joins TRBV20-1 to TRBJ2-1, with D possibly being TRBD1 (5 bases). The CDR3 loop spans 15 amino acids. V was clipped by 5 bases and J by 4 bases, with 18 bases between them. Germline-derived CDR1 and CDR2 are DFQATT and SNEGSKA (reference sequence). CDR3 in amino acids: CSARAQDILYNEQFF. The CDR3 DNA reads TGCAGTGCTCGCGCCCAGGACATTCTTTACAATGAGCAGTTCTTC.

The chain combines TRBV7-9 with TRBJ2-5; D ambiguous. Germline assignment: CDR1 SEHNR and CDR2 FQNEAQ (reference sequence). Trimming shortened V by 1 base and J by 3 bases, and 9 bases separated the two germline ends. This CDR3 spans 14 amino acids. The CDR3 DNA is TGTGCCAGCAGCTTAGTAGGGTATGAAGAGACCCAGTACTTC. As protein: CASSLVGYEETQYF.

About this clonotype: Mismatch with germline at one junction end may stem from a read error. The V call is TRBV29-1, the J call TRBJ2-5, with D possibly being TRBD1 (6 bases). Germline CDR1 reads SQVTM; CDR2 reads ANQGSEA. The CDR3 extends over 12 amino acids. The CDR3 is CASLGQQETQYF. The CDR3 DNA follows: TGTGCTAGCCTGGGACAACAAGAGACCCAGTACTTC.

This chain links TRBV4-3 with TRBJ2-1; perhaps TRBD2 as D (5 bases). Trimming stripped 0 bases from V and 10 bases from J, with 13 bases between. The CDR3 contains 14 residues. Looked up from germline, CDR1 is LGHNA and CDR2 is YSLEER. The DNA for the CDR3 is TGCGCCAGCAGCCAAGAGGGAGAGGATTACGAGCAGTTCTTC. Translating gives CASSQEGEDYEQFF.

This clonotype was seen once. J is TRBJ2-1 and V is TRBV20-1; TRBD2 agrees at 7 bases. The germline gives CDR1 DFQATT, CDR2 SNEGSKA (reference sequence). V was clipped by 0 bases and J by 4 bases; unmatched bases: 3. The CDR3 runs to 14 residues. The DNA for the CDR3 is TGCAGTGCTAGAGATCCTAGCGGATACAATGAGCAGTTCTTC. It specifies CSARDPSGYNEQFF.

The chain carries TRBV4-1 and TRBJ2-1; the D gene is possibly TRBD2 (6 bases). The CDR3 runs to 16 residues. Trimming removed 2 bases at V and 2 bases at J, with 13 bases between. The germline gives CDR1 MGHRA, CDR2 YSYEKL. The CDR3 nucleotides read TGCGCCAGCAGCCAAATACTCGGGAGTACCTACAATGAGCAGTTCTTC. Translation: CASSQILGSTYNEQFF.

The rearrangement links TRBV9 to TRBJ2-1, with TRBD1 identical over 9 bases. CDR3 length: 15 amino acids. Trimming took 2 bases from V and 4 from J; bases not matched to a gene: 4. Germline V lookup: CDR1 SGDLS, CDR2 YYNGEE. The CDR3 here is CASSVAQGAYNEQFF. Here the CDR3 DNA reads TGTGCCAGCAGCGTGGCACAGGGGGCGTACAATGAGCAGTTCTTC.

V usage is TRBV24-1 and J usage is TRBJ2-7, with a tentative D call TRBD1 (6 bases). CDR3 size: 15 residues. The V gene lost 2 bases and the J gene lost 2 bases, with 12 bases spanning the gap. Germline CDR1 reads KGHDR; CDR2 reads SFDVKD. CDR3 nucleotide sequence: TGTGCCACCAGTGATTCAGGGACATATCCCTACGAGCAGTACTTC. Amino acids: CATSDSGTYPYEQYF.

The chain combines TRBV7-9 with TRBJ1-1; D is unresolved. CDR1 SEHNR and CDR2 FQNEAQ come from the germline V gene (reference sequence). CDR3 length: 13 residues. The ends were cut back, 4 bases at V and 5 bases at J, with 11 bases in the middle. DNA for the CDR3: TGTGCCAGCAGCTCTCCACCGGAGACTGAAGCTTTCTTT. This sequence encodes CASSSPPETEAFF. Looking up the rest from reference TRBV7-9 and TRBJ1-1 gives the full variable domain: DTGVSQNPRHKITKRGQNVTFRCDPISEHNRLYWYRQTLGQGPEFLTYFQNEAQLEKSRLLSDRFSAERPKGSFSTLEIQRTEQGDSAMYLCASSSPPETEAFFGQGTRLTVV.

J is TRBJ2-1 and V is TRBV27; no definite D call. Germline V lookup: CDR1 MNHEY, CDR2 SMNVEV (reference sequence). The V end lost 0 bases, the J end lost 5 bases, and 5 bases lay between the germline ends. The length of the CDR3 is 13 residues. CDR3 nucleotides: TGTGCCAGCAGTTTATCGCAGCACAATGAGCAGTTCTTC. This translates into CASSLSQHNEQFF.

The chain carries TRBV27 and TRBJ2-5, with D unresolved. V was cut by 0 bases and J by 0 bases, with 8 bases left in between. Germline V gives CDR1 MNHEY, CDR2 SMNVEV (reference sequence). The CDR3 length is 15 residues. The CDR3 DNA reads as TGTGCCAGCAGTTTATCGAGAAAGTACCAAGAGACCCAGTACTTC. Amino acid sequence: CASSLSRKYQETQYF.

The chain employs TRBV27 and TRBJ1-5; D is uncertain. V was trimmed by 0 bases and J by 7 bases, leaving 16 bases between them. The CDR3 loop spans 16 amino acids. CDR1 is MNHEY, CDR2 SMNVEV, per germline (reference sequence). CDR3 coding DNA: TGTGCCAGCAGTTTATCGGGGTCAGGCTGGAGGCAGCCCCAGCATTTT. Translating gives CASSLSGSGWRQPQHF.

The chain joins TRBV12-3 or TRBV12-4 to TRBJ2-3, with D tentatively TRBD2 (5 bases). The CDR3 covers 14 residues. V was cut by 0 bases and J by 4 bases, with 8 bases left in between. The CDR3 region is CASSLAGESDTQYF. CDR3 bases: TGTGCCAGCAGTTTAGCGGGAGAGTCAGATACGCAGTATTTT.

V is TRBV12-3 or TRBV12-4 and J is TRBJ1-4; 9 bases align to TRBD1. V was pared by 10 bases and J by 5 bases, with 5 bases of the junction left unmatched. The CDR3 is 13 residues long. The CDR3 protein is CATRDRENEKLFF. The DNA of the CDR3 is TGTGCCACCAGGGACAGGGAGAATGAAAAACTGTTTTTT.

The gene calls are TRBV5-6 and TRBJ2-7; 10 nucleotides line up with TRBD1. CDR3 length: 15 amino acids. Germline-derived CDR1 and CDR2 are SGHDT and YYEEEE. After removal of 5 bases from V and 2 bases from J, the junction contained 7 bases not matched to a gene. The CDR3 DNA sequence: TGTGCCAGCAGGAGGGACAGGGGAGGTCCCTACGAGCAGTACTTC. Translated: CASRRDRGGPYEQYF.

CDR3 sequence reads: CASSASGRSSYEQYF. CDR3 sequence (DNA): TGTGCCAGCAGCGCTAGCGGGAGGAGCTCCTACGAGCAGTACTTC. The chain employs TRBV13 and TRBJ2-7; 11 nucleotides match TRBD2. Germline values: CDR1 PRHDT, CDR2 FYEKMQ (reference sequence). With V trimmed by 5 bases and J by 0 bases, 3 bases remained unmatched. The CDR3 is 15 amino acids.